A single sample is the source of the 26 T cell receptor beta chains below, sequenced in a study of CD8+ T cells in alopecia areata. RNA was extracted and reverse transcribed into cDNA as the sequencing template. Assay used: immunoSEQ multiplex PCR; TCRdb lists only in-frame clones, some missing. The profile shows 110,000 to 150,000 clones, approximately 60% of them singletons. The sequencing sample was made of CD8+ T cells sorted from blood. All receptors come from a human donor in good health.

This clone has only a few counts. The V and J genes are TRBV29-1 and TRBJ2-3, with D hard to call. The ends were cut back, 6 bases at V and 3 bases at J, with 10 bases in the middle. Germline assignment: CDR1 SQVTM and CDR2 ANQGSEA. The CDR3 consists of 12 residues. CDR3 sequence: CSVFALTDTQYF. CDR3 DNA sequence: TGCAGCGTGTTCGCCCTTACAGATACGCAGTATTTT.

The rearrangement links TRBV6-5 to TRBJ2-1; no clear D. CDR1 MNHEY and CDR2 SVGAGI come from the germline V gene. CDR3 length: 11 amino acids. V gave up 6 bases and J gave up 5 bases, with 5 bases separating them. CDR3 residues: CASSLNNEQFF. DNA of the CDR3: TGTGCCAGCAGCCTTAACAATGAGCAGTTCTTC.

The rearrangement links TRBV30 to TRBJ1-2; D not resolved. V lost 3 bases, J lost 3 bases, and 11 bases lay in between. This CDR3 comprises 13 residues. Germline V CDR1 and CDR2: GTSNPN, SVGIG (reference sequence). The CDR3 nucleotides are TGTGCCTGGAGGCGGAATTTCCACTATGGCTACACCTTC. This translates into CAWRRNFHYGYTF.

Worth noting for this clone: A single base separates this from a much larger clone, so it may be a read error. V and J are TRBV6-5 and TRBJ1-1; no clear D gene. Germline loops: CDR1 MNHEY, CDR2 SVGAGI. The CDR3 totals 11 residues. Between the trimmed V and J ends, which lost 6 bases and 3 bases, there was a span of 5 bases. The chain's CDR3 is CASRSYTEAFF. CDR3 bases: TGTGCCAGCAGGTCCTACACTGAAGCTTTCTTT.

This clone showed up just a few times. The rearrangement joins TRBV6-5 to TRBJ2-7; D unresolved. The CDR3 runs to 11 residues. Trimming cost V 5 bases and J 3 bases, with 5 bases left between them. Germline lookup yields CDR1 MNHEY and CDR2 SVGAGI. The CDR3 bases are TGTGCCAGCAGTAACGGCTACGAGCAGTACTTC. Encoded protein: CASSNGYEQYF.

The chain joins TRBV29-1 to TRBJ1-1; 7 bases match TRBD1. The germline V gene has CDR1 SQVTM and CDR2 ANQGSEA. CDR3 length: 17 amino acids. Losses at the gene ends were 4 bases for V and 5 bases for J; bases not matched to a gene: 19. The CDR3 loop reads CSVVFRGLGPQETEAFF. CDR3 DNA sequence: TGCAGCGTTGTTTTTAGGGGGCTGGGACCTCAAGAGACTGAAGCTTTCTTT.

This clone was counted a few times. This chain joins TRBV2 and TRBJ2-5; D unresolved. The V end was cut by 1 base, the J end by 4 bases, with 1 base between. This CDR3 spans 11 amino acids. Germline assignment: CDR1 SNHLY and CDR2 FYNNEI. The CDR3 reads CASSEGETQYF. CDR3 bases: TGTGCCAGCAGTGAAGGAGAGACCCAGTACTTC.

This chain connects TRBV27 to TRBJ1-2, with D perhaps matching TRBD1 (5 bases). The CDR3 has 13 amino acids. Deletions cut 3 bases from V and 8 bases from J, with 13 bases between. The germline gives CDR1 MNHEY, CDR2 SMNVEV (reference sequence). In nucleotides, the CDR3 is TGTGCCAGCAGTTTCGGGGGGTCCGGCGGCTACACCTTC. Protein product: CASSFGGSGGYTF.

A single count supports this clone. The chain couples TRBV7-6 to TRBJ2-3, with D possibly matching TRBD1 (6 bases). The CDR3 loop spans 17 amino acids. CDR1 is SGHVS and CDR2 is FNYEAQ in the germline V gene. V lost 3 bases and J lost 2, with 18 bases in between. CDR3 DNA: TGTGCCAGCAGCTTGGGCAGGGGCGAGGCACACACAGATACGCAGTATTTT. The encoded protein is CASSLGRGEAHTDTQYF. Full variable domain (rest looked up from reference TRBV7-6 and TRBJ2-3): GAGVSQSPRYKVTKRGQDVALRCDPISGHVSLYWYRQALGQGPEFLTYFNYEAQQDKSGLPNDRFSAERPEGSISTLTIQRTEQRDSAMYRCASSLGRGEAHTDTQYFGPGTRLTVL.

The V and J genes are TRBV2 and TRBJ2-6; 7 positions match TRBD1. The germline V gene encodes CDR1 SNHLY and CDR2 FYNNEI. This CDR3 spans 15 amino acids. V was pared by 10 bases and J by 2 bases, with 8 bases of the junction left unmatched. The CDR3 here is CATKQGQAGANVLTF. The CDR3 DNA reads as TGTGCCACCAAACAGGGGCAGGCTGGGGCCAACGTCCTGACTTTC.

V usage is TRBV25-1 and J usage is TRBJ2-1; D unresolved. Trimming cost V 4 bases and J 10 bases, with 8 bases left between them. Per germline, CDR1 MGHDK and CDR2 SYGVNS. CDR3 length: 11 amino acids. The CDR3 region is CASSVGAEQFF. The CDR3 region has the DNA TGTGCCAGCAGTGTAGGAGCGGAGCAGTTCTTC.

The J gene is TRBJ2-7, the V gene TRBV7-6; 8 bases match TRBD2. The CDR3 spans 16 residues. Germline V lookup: CDR1 SGHVS, CDR2 FNYEAQ. The V segment lost 0 bases and the J segment 0 bases; nucleotides outside the gene matches: 4. The DNA for the CDR3 is TGTGCCAGCAGCTTAGCAACTAGCGGTAGCTCCTACGAGCAGTACTTC. Translating gives CASSLATSGSSYEQYF.

The J gene is TRBJ2-2, the V gene TRBV14; D is unclear. Per germline, CDR1 SGHDN and CDR2 FVKESK. This CDR3 is built from 14 residues. V dropped 3 bases and J dropped 5 bases, with 10 bases sitting between them. DNA of the CDR3: TGTGCCAGCAGCCATACAGTGGGGACCGGGGAGCTGTTTTTT. Protein product: CASSHTVGTGELFF.

V and J are TRBV13 and TRBJ2-7; D unclear. The germline gives CDR1 PRHDT, CDR2 FYEKMQ (reference sequence). With 6 bases removed from V and 9 bases from J, the gap between germline ends came to 18 bases. This CDR3 contains 13 residues. CDR3 sequence: CASSTGESGVQYF. CDR3 DNA: TGTGCCAGCAGTACTGGCGAGTCTGGGGTGCAGTACTTC.

The chain recombines TRBV11-2 with TRBJ2-7, with D unresolved. Germline CDR1 and CDR2: SGHAT and FQNNGV. Trimming shortened V by 1 base and J by 3 bases, and 10 bases separated the two germline ends. The CDR3 consists of 14 residues. The CDR3 here is CASSLGQSYYEQYF. The CDR3, as DNA: TGTGCCAGCAGCTTAGGACAAAGTTACTACGAGCAGTACTTC. The full variable domain, in which reference TRBV11-2 and TRBJ2-7 provide the parts outside the CDR3, is EAGVAQSPRYKIIEKRQSVAFWCNPISGHATLYWYQQILGQGPKLLIQFQNNGVVDDSQLPKDRFSAERLKGVDSTLKIQPAKLEDSAVYLCASSLGQSYYEQYFGPGTRLTVT.

V is TRBV29-1 and J is TRBJ2-7; 9 nucleotides align to TRBD1. Germline V gene lookup returns CDR1 SQVTM and CDR2 ANQGSEA. The CDR3 has 13 residues. V shed 4 bases, J shed 3 bases, and the junction held 4 bases outside the gene matches. Here the CDR3 reads CSVGTGAFYEQYF. CDR3 bases: TGCAGCGTTGGGACAGGGGCTTTCTACGAGCAGTACTTC.

The chain employs TRBV28 and TRBJ1-5, with 8 bases that match TRBD1. The germline V gene has CDR1 MDHEN and CDR2 SYDVKM. The CDR3 runs to 15 residues. J lost 5 bases, V lost 4 bases, and 7 bases had no gene match. This CDR3 reads CASSSQGESYQPQHF. Here the CDR3 DNA reads TGTGCCAGCAGTTCACAGGGGGAGAGTTATCAGCCCCAGCATTTT.

The chain couples TRBV29-1 to TRBJ2-1; TRBD2 matches at 9 bases. The CDR3 is 16 amino acids. V shed 5 bases and J 9 bases; nucleotides not matched to a gene: 17. Germline CDR1 is SQVTM and CDR2 is ANQGSEA. CDR3 DNA sequence: TGCAGCGTTCCCTCGACTAGCGGTAGCGGGATCTTTGAGCAGTTCTTC. It encodes CSVPSTSGSGIFEQFF.

This clone was counted a single time. The chain couples TRBV25-1 to TRBJ2-1; a weak D match, TRBD1 (6 bases). V dropped 7 bases and J dropped 9 bases, with 13 bases sitting between them. The germline V gene encodes CDR1 MGHDK and CDR2 SYGVNS. This CDR3 has 12 residues. The CDR3 region has the DNA TGTGCCAGCATCAGACAAGGGGGTGAGCAGTTCTTC. Translating gives CASIRQGGEQFF.

This clone occurred a few times. The sample holds other DNA sequences that translate to the same CDR3. V usage is TRBV29-1 and J usage is TRBJ2-1; weak D call: TRBD2 (5 bases). CDR3 length equals 11 residues. CDR1 and CDR2 (germline): SQVTM, ANQGSEA. V lost 3 bases, J lost 9 bases, and 9 bases lay in between. The CDR3 here is CSVEGRREQFF. The CDR3 DNA reads as TGCAGCGTTGAGGGGAGACGTGAGCAGTTCTTC.

This clone was counted once. The V call is TRBV15, the J call TRBJ2-3; TRBD2 matches at 13 bases. Germline lookup yields CDR1 LNHNV and CDR2 YYDKDF (reference sequence). This CDR3 spans 16 amino acids. The ends lost 5 bases at V and 6 bases at J; junction bases unmatched: 8. The DNA for the CDR3 is TGTGCCACCAGCCCGGGACTAGCGGGATCGTCGGATACGCAGTATTTT. Translation gives CATSPGLAGSSDTQYF. Full variable domain (outside the CDR3, taken from reference TRBV15 and TRBJ2-3): DAMVIQNPRYQVTQFGKPVTLSCSQTLNHNVMYWYQQKSSQAPKLLFHYYDKDFNNEADTPDNFQSRRPNTSFCFLDIRSPGLGDTAMYLCATSPGLAGSSDTQYFGPGTRLTVL.

The chain uses TRBV30 and TRBJ2-1; the match to TRBD1 covers 8 bases. CDR3 length: 16 amino acids. J lost 4 bases, V lost 0 bases, and 8 bases had no gene match. The germline V gene has CDR1 GTSNPN and CDR2 SVGIG (reference sequence). The CDR3 protein is CAWSVRGHSRYNEQFF. CDR3 coding DNA: TGTGCCTGGAGTGTCAGGGGGCATTCGAGATACAATGAGCAGTTCTTC.

The chain carries TRBV13 and TRBJ2-1; possible D gene TRBD2, 7 bases. The germline V and J ends were trimmed by 5 bases and 8 bases, with 25 bases remaining between them. There are 17 residues in the CDR3. Germline CDR1 PRHDT, CDR2 FYEKMQ (reference sequence). Written as DNA, the CDR3 is TGTGCCAGCAGCGTCCCGGTCGGGGGGCTTTATCATTATGAGCAGTTCTTC. Translation: CASSVPVGGLYHYEQFF.

The rearrangement uses TRBV20-1 and TRBJ1-1; D is ambiguous. Trimming took off 4 bases at V and 5 bases at J, with 8 bases between the two ends. This CDR3 has 11 amino acids. Germline V gives CDR1 DFQATT, CDR2 SNEGSKA (reference sequence). This chain's CDR3 is CSATVVTEAFF. The DNA of the CDR3 is TGCAGTGCTACAGTGGTGACTGAAGCTTTCTTT.

The V gene is TRBV27, the J gene TRBJ2-7; no definite D call. Trimming shortened V by 3 bases and J by 6 bases, and 9 bases separated the two germline ends. The CDR3 is 12 amino acids. Germline V gives CDR1 MNHEY, CDR2 SMNVEV (reference sequence). The CDR3 DNA sequence: TGTGCCAGCAGTTTGGTGTACAGCGAGCAGTACTTC. Protein: CASSLVYSEQYF.

Worth noting for this clone: The same CDR3 arises from other DNA sequences in this sample as well. This chain joins TRBV29-1 and TRBJ1-2; D perhaps matches TRBD1 (5 bases). The germline CDR1 and CDR2 sequences are SQVTM and ANQGSEA. V was shortened by 3 bases and J by 8 bases, with 10 bases between the two germline ends. The CDR3 totals 11 residues. CDR3 protein: CSVDSREGYTF. The DNA of the CDR3 is TGCAGCGTTGACAGCAGGGAGGGCTACACCTTC.